Below are 18 T cell receptor beta chains sequenced from a single sample in a study of T-cell memory formation after mild COVID-19. TCRdb ran MiXCR on the 5' RACE reads and lists one entry per CDR3 protein. The table includes hundreds of thousands of distinct CDR3 sequences, over 7% detected once. Sequencing input: PBMCs or a T cell subset sorted from them (not recorded which). Receptors originate from a young man who had mild COVID-19 (a few samples of this study predate the infection). Cell type and time point are not known.

The table lists this clonotype with a few counts. The chain couples TRBV10-2 to TRBJ1-2; a possible D gene is TRBD1 (6 bases). Deletions cut 1 base from V and 7 bases from J, with 13 bases between. CDR3 length: 14 amino acids. Germline CDR1 is WSHSY and CDR2 is SAAADI. The CDR3 here is CASSELIQGGGYTF. For the CDR3, the DNA is TGCGCCAGCAGTGAGTTGATACAGGGTGGTGGCTACACCTTC.

This chain links TRBV4-1 with TRBJ2-3, with 11 bases matching TRBD2. Germline V lookup: CDR1 MGHRA, CDR2 YSYEKL. The CDR3 runs to 14 residues. V lost 8 bases, J lost 6 bases, and 7 bases stayed unmatched. The CDR3 sequence is CASEPLAGGDTQYF. In DNA form, the CDR3 reads TGCGCCAGCGAACCGCTAGCGGGGGGCGATACGCAGTATTTT.

This chain links TRBV28 with TRBJ1-1; possible D gene TRBD1, 6 bases. V was clipped by 5 bases and J by 5 bases, with 18 bases between them. CDR1 is MDHEN, CDR2 SYDVKM, per germline. This CDR3 is built from 15 residues. The CDR3 region is CASSQTGFASTEAFF. Written as DNA, the CDR3 is TGTGCCAGCAGTCAAACAGGGTTCGCTAGTACTGAAGCTTTCTTT. The full variable domain, completed using reference TRBV28 and TRBJ1-1, is DVKVTQSSRYLVKRTGEKVFLECVQDMDHENMFWYRQDPGLGLRLIYFSYDVKMKEKGDIPEGYSVSREKKERFSLILESASTNQTSMYLCASSQTGFASTEAFFGQGTRLTVV.

CDR3 nucleotides: TGTGCCAGCAGCTTATACCTTCAGCAGTTCTTC. It codes for CASSLYLQQFF. The V call is TRBV11-2, the J call TRBJ2-1; no reliable D call. The CDR3 consists of 11 residues. The V end lost 2 bases, the J end lost 11 bases, and 7 bases lay between the germline ends. Looked up from germline, CDR1 is SGHAT and CDR2 is FQNNGV.

In its sample, this clonotype was seen many times. This CDR3 reads CAIRGPGQGSYEQYF. The CDR3 bases are TGTGCCATCCGGGGACCGGGACAGGGCTCCTACGAGCAGTACTTC. The chain joins TRBV10-3 to TRBJ2-7; 9 positions match TRBD1. The CDR3 runs 15 residues. Germline V lookup: CDR1 ENHRY, CDR2 SYGVKD. Trimming removed 8 bases from V and 0 bases from J; junction bases left unmatched: 8.

The table lists this clonotype with many counts. The CDR3 coding sequence is TGTGCCAGCAGTTTAAGCAGCGGCGGGCAAGAGACCCAGTACTTC. This gives the protein CASSLSSGGQETQYF. The gene calls are TRBV12-3 or TRBV12-4 and TRBJ2-5, with D maybe TRBD2 (5 bases). The CDR3 extends over 15 amino acids. V gave up 2 bases and J gave up 2 bases, with 12 bases separating them.

This clonotype was picked up a small number of times. The chain has TRBV7-6 and TRBJ1-1; possibly TRBD1 for D (5 bases). The germline CDR1 and CDR2 sequences are SGHVS and FNYEAQ. V shed 6 bases and J shed 5 bases, with 13 bases lying between them. This CDR3 spans 13 amino acids. The DNA for the CDR3 is TGTGCCAGCAGTCAACAGGAGGGGACTGAAGCTTTCTTT. This sequence encodes CASSQQEGTEAFF. The full variable domain, in which reference TRBV7-6 and TRBJ1-1 provide the parts outside the CDR3, is GAGVSQSPRYKVTKRGQDVALRCDPISGHVSLYWYRQALGQGPEFLTYFNYEAQQDKSGLPNDRFSAERPEGSISTLTIQRTEQRDSAMYRCASSQQEGTEAFFGQGTRLTVV.

V gene TRBV5-1 combines with J gene TRBJ1-1; maybe TRBD1 (6 bases). Trimming took 3 bases from V and 6 from J, leaving 9 bases between them. The CDR3 covers 12 residues. Germline V gives CDR1 SGHRS, CDR2 YFSETQ. The CDR3 sequence: CASSSQGAEAFF. For the CDR3, the DNA is TGCGCCAGCAGCTCACAGGGTGCTGAAGCTTTCTTT.

The chain has TRBV12-3 or TRBV12-4 and TRBJ2-2; 7 bases align to TRBD1. Unmatched junction bases numbered 4, after V lost 6 bases and J lost 0 bases. The CDR3 runs 15 residues. CDR3 DNA: TGTGCCAGCAGGAGACAGGGCGCGAACACCGGGGAGCTGTTTTTT. Its protein product is CASRRQGANTGELFF.

This clonotype was counted between two and nine times. The rearrangement links TRBV27 to TRBJ1-2, with TRBD1 matching over 11 bases. Germline loops: CDR1 MNHEY, CDR2 SMNVEV (reference sequence). The CDR3 consists of 15 residues. J gave up 1 base and V 4 bases, and 2 bases lay outside the gene matches. The CDR3 DNA reads as TGTGCCAGCAGTTGGACAGGGGGCGGTAACTATGGCTACACCTTC. Protein sequence: CASSWTGGGNYGYTF.

This clonotype showed up many times. This rearrangement joins TRBV5-1 to TRBJ2-5, with D possibly TRBD2 on 5 matching bases. Germline-derived CDR1 and CDR2 are SGHRS and YFSETQ. This CDR3 spans 14 amino acids. V lost 0 bases to trimming and J lost 3 bases, with 9 bases between them. The CDR3 sequence: CASSLGGSEETQYF. The CDR3 DNA reads as TGCGCCAGCAGCTTGGGAGGGTCGGAAGAGACCCAGTACTTC.

This rearrangement joins TRBV6-5 to TRBJ2-7, with D unresolved. Germline CDR1 reads MNHEY; CDR2 reads SVGAGI. This CDR3 comprises 15 residues. Between the trimmed V and J ends, which lost 0 bases and 0 bases, there was a span of 9 bases. The CDR3 protein is CASSYSGQYSYEQYF. The CDR3 bases are TGTGCCAGCAGTTACTCTGGTCAATACTCCTACGAGCAGTACTTC.

The chain carries TRBV12-3 or TRBV12-4 and TRBJ2-7, with a tentative D call TRBD2 (7 bases). The CDR3 spans 13 residues. V was shortened by 6 bases and J by 6 bases, with 15 bases between the two germline ends. The CDR3: CASRRGGLGEQYV. The DNA for the CDR3 is TGTGCCAGCAGGAGGGGGGGTCTGGGCGAGCAGTACGTC.

This clonotype has a handful of counts. The CDR3 loop reads CASSLRGSSNQPQHF. The CDR3 DNA is TGTGCCAGCAGCCTACGAGGGTCGAGCAATCAGCCCCAGCATTTT. V is TRBV14 and J is TRBJ1-5; D is unclear. The CDR3 is made up of 15 amino acids. Germline V gene data show CDR1 as SGHDN and CDR2 as FVKESK. V shed 4 bases and J shed 1 base, with 11 bases lying between them. Filled out from reference TRBV14 and TRBJ1-5, the complete variable domain reads EAGVTQFPSHSVIEKGQTVTLRCDPISGHDNLYWYRRVMGKEIKFLLHFVKESKQDESGMPNNRFLAERTGGTYSTLKVQPAELEDSGVYFCASSLRGSSNQPQHFGDGTRLSIL.

This clonotype occurred a few times. The rearrangement links TRBV5-1 to TRBJ2-7, with TRBD2 identical over 10 bases. The germline V gene encodes CDR1 SGHRS and CDR2 YFSETQ. CDR3 length equals 14 residues. With 4 bases clipped from V and 6 bases from J, the junction kept 7 bases outside the gene matches. Here the CDR3 reads CASSSGGARVEQYF. Written as DNA, the CDR3 is TGCGCCAGCAGCAGCGGGGGGGCGAGGGTCGAGCAGTACTTC.

The rearrangement joins TRBV6-1 to TRBJ1-5; D may be TRBD1 (6 bases). This CDR3 contains 16 residues. The V and J ends lost 8 bases and 2 bases respectively, with 19 bases between them. Germline lookup yields CDR1 MNHNS and CDR2 SASEGT. Written as DNA, the CDR3 is TGTGCCAGCCACCTGGGGGGGGGGCCTCGCAATCAGCCCCAGCATTTT. It translates to CASHLGGGPRNQPQHF.

This chain connects TRBV6-5 to TRBJ2-7; D remains unclear. In germline, CDR1 is MNHEY, CDR2 SVGAGI. The CDR3 has 15 residues. The V end lost 2 bases, the J end lost 2 bases, and 13 bases lay between the germline ends. The CDR3, as DNA: TGTGCCAGCAGTTACAGCAACACGGGCACCTACGAGCAGTACTTC. It yields the protein CASSYSNTGTYEQYF.

The rearrangement links TRBV7-4 to TRBJ1-5; a possible D gene is TRBD1 (5 bases). Trimming took 5 bases from V and 1 from J, leaving 15 bases between them. From germline, CDR1 is SGHVT and CDR2 SQSDAQ. The CDR3 consists of 16 residues. In DNA, the CDR3 is TGTGCCAGCAGCAGAGACAGATTCGCGAGCAATCAGCCCCAGCATTTT. Encoded protein: CASSRDRFASNQPQHF.